A selection of T cell receptor beta chains follows, all from one sample in a study of radiotherapy plus CTLA-4 blockade in lung cancer. Method: immunoSEQ multiplex PCR; TCRdb's copy keeps in-frame clones and lacks some. The sample carries about 87,000 clones, about 87% recorded once. The material was peripheral blood, obtained from a patient treated with radiotherapy plus ipilimumab. These receptors originate from a human donor with non-small cell lung cancer that progressed on radiotherapy plus ipilimumab. CDR3s include the opening cysteine and the closing phenylalanine or tryptophan. A D gene is named only where the DNA matches it firmly. The size of a clone is reported for some rows only, either as once, few or many, or as a class for expanded clones.

DNA: TGTGCCAGCAGCCAGGGGCCAGCGAACACTGAAGCTTTCTTT
CDR3: CASSQGPANTEAFF
size: .
J: TRBJ1-1
D: .
V: TRBV14

DNA: TGTGCCAGCAGACGGGCCCGTACCACAGATACGCAGTATTTT
CDR3: CASRRARTTDTQYF
size: .
J: TRBJ2-3
D: .
V: TRBV6-5

DNA: TGTGCCAGTAGTGGGTGGGGCAGAAACACTGAAGCTTTCTTT
CDR3: CASSGWGRNTEAFF
size: .
J: TRBJ1-1
D: .
V: TRBV19

DNA: TGTGCCAGCAACCCTTCGGGAACTGGGGCCAACGTCCTGACTTTC
CDR3: CASNPSGTGANVLTF
size: .
J: TRBJ2-6
D: .
V: TRBV4-2

DNA: TGTGCCAGCTCACCCCTGGGAGGGGGCGCTAACTATGGCTACACCTTC
CDR3: CASSPLGGGANYGYTF
size: .
J: TRBJ1-2
D: TRBD1
V: TRBV18

DNA: TGTGCCATCAGTGAAGGGACTAGCGGGAGGTGGTCAGATACGCAGTATTTT
CDR3: CAISEGTSGRWSDTQYF
size: .
J: TRBJ2-3
D: TRBD2
V: TRBV10-3

DNA: TGTGCCAGCAGCTTAGTGGGGAACGGGGGACCCTACGAGCAGTACTTC
CDR3: CASSLVGNGGPYEQYF
size: .
J: TRBJ2-7
D: .
V: TRBV11-3

DNA: TGTGCCAGCAGCCCAGGGGGGTGGACTGAAGCTTTCTTT
CDR3: CASSPGGWTEAFF
size: .
J: TRBJ1-1
D: TRBD1
V: TRBV7-2

DNA: TGTGCCAGCAGCTCGCGGGAGAACACTGAAGCTTTCTTT
CDR3: CASSSRENTEAFF
size: .
J: TRBJ1-1
D: .
V: TRBV7-9

DNA: TGCGCCAGCAGCTGGGAGGGCAACTCTGGAAACACCATATATTTT
CDR3: CASSWEGNSGNTIYF
size: .
J: TRBJ1-3
D: .
V: TRBV5-1

DNA: TGTGCCAGCAGCTTGGCCCGGCAGGGGTATGAAAAACTGTTTTTT
CDR3: CASSLARQGYEKLFF
size: once
J: TRBJ1-4
D: .
V: TRBV5-6

DNA: TGCGCCAGCAGCCAAGATCCAGGGTTTGGCTATGGCTACACCTTC
CDR3: CASSQDPGFGYGYTF
size: .
J: TRBJ1-2
D: .
V: TRBV4-3

DNA: TGTGCCAGCAGCTTAGTGGCGAACCCCCAAGAGACCCAGTACTTC
CDR3: CASSLVANPQETQYF
size: .
J: TRBJ2-5
D: .
V: TRBV7-2

DNA: TGCGCCAGCAGCCAAGATCGGGCTAGCGGGGCCCAAGGAACGCAGTATTTT
CDR3: CASSQDRASGAQGTQYF
size: .
J: TRBJ2-3
D: TRBD2
V: TRBV4-3

DNA: TGTGCCAGCAGTTCCCCGGGTCTCAACCCCTACGAGCAGTACTTC
CDR3: CASSSPGLNPYEQYF
size: .
J: TRBJ2-7
D: .
V: TRBV27

DNA: TGTGCCAGCAGCTTAGCTCTGCACAACAACCCCTACGAGCAGTACTTC
CDR3: CASSLALHNNPYEQYF
size: .
J: TRBJ2-7
D: .
V: TRBV7-2

DNA: TGTGCCAGCAGCCAAGGGGGGGGAGGTGGTGGGAACTATGGCTACACCTTC
CDR3: CASSQGGGGGGNYGYTF
size: .
J: TRBJ1-2
D: .
V: TRBV4-2

DNA: TGTGCCAGCAGTTTATTAGGGCGAGCGGACGAGCAGTACTTC
CDR3: CASSLLGRADEQYF
size: once
J: TRBJ2-7
D: .
V: TRBV27

DNA: TGTGCCTGGTCCGGTAGGGGGTCTAACTATGGCTACACCTTC
CDR3: CAWSGRGSNYGYTF
size: few
J: TRBJ1-2
D: .
V: TRBV30

DNA: TGTGCCAGCGCCCCTGACGGGGAGCTGTTTTTT
CDR3: CASAPDGELFF
size: few
J: TRBJ2-2
D: .
V: TRBV2

DNA: TGTGCCAGTAGCAGGGGACAGGGTTACATTGGCAATCAGCCCCAGCATTTT
CDR3: CASSRGQGYIGNQPQHF
size: .
J: TRBJ1-5
D: TRBD1
V: TRBV19

DNA: TGTGCCAGCAGCTCCCCAACTCCCTATGGGACCCTCTCTGGAAACACCATATATTTT
CDR3: CASSSPTPYGTLSGNTIYF
size: .
J: TRBJ1-3
D: .
V: TRBV7-9

DNA: TGTGCCAGCAGTTCCGTCGGCGGACTTACCAAAAACATTCAGTACTTC
CDR3: CASSSVGGLTKNIQYF
size: .
J: TRBJ2-4
D: .
V: TRBV28

DNA: TGTGCCAGCAGTGCGTCCCTTAATCAGCCCCAGCATTTT
CDR3: CASSASLNQPQHF
size: .
J: TRBJ1-5
D: .
V: TRBV2

DNA: TGCGCCAGCAGGGGGTCGGGGGCGCGGGATGAAAAACTGTTTTTT
CDR3: CASRGSGARDEKLFF
size: .
J: TRBJ1-4
D: .
V: TRBV5-1

DNA: TGCGCCAGCTCGCTCCGGGCCGAGAGGTGCGAGCAGTACTTC
CDR3: CASSLRAERCEQYF
size: .
J: TRBJ2-7
D: .
V: TRBV23-1

DNA: TGTGCCACCAGCAGAGTATGGGGCAGTGGGGGAGTGGCTCAGCCCCAGCATTTT
CDR3: CATSRVWGSGGVAQPQHF
size: .
J: TRBJ1-5
D: .
V: TRBV15

DNA: TGTGCCAGCAGTGGGACAGGGTATGGGACTGAAGCTTTCTTT
CDR3: CASSGTGYGTEAFF
size: .
J: TRBJ1-1
D: TRBD1
V: TRBV6-1

DNA: TGCGCCAGCAGCATTTCGGGGGGCACTGAAGCTTTCTTT
CDR3: CASSISGGTEAFF
size: .
J: TRBJ1-1
D: .
V: TRBV5-1

DNA: TGTGCCAGCAGCTTGAGCGGAGGCTACGAGCAGTACTTC
CDR3: CASSLSGGYEQYF
size: .
J: TRBJ2-7
D: .
V: TRBV6-5

DNA: TGTGCCAGCAGCGCAACAGGGGGCGTTGCTGAGCAGTACTTC
CDR3: CASSATGGVAEQYF
size: once
J: TRBJ2-7
D: TRBD1
V: TRBV6-5

DNA: TGCGCCAGCAGCTTGGACGGCAGGGGGCCCATGAACACTGAAGCTTTCTTT
CDR3: CASSLDGRGPMNTEAFF
size: .
J: TRBJ1-1
D: TRBD1
V: TRBV5-1

DNA: TGTGCCAGCATCGGAGGCACCGGGGAGCTGTTTTTT
CDR3: CASIGGTGELFF
size: .
J: TRBJ2-2
D: .
V: TRBV11-3

DNA: TGCGCCAGCAGCCAAGAAGAGGCACTCTATGGCTACACCTTC
CDR3: CASSQEEALYGYTF
size: .
J: TRBJ1-2
D: .
V: TRBV4-1

DNA: TGCGCCAGCAGCCCGCGACCGACGGTGAGCTCCTACAATGAGCAGTTCTTC
CDR3: CASSPRPTVSSYNEQFF
size: .
J: TRBJ2-1
D: .
V: TRBV5-1

DNA: TGTGCCAGCTCACCCTATGTCGAGACCCAGTACTTC
CDR3: CASSPYVETQYF
size: .
J: TRBJ2-5
D: .
V: TRBV18

DNA: TGTGCCAGCTCATCCGGGGGAGGGGCAATGAACACTGAAGCTTTCTTT
CDR3: CASSSGGGAMNTEAFF
size: .
J: TRBJ1-1
D: .
V: TRBV18

DNA: TGTGCCAGCAGCTGGAGGGGGGACAGCGTCTATGGCTACACCTTC
CDR3: CASSWRGDSVYGYTF
size: .
J: TRBJ1-2
D: TRBD1
V: TRBV7-2

DNA: TGTGCCAGCAGTTTTTCGGGAGGGGTTGGAGATAATTCACCCCTCCACTTT
CDR3: CASSFSGGVGDNSPLHF
size: .
J: TRBJ1-6
D: .
V: TRBV27

DNA: TGTGCCAGCAGCGGGGAGGGGTTAGATACGCAGTATTTT
CDR3: CASSGEGLDTQYF
size: .
J: TRBJ2-3
D: TRBD2
V: TRBV6-1

DNA: TGTGCCATCAGTGAACCCTATCCTACTAGCTTTGCAGTACTCTTC
CDR3: CAISEPYPTSFAVLF
size: .
J: TRBJ2-1
D: .
V: TRBV10-3

DNA: TGTGCCAGCAGCGTCTTAGCGGGGGGATCCTACAATGAGCAGTTCTTC
CDR3: CASSVLAGGSYNEQFF
size: .
J: TRBJ2-1
D: TRBD2
V: TRBV9

DNA: TGTGCCAGCAGGGGGGGTGCTTTCGGGAATTCACCCCTCCACTTT
CDR3: CASRGGAFGNSPLHF
size: .
J: TRBJ1-6
D: .
V: TRBV27

DNA: TGTGCCAGTAGCTGGACAGGGGGGCTTGGCGAGCAGTACTTC
CDR3: CASSWTGGLGEQYF
size: .
J: TRBJ2-7
D: TRBD1
V: TRBV19

DNA: TGTGCCAGCAGCTTGGGGGGAGGGAAATCACCCCTCCACTTT
CDR3: CASSLGGGKSPLHF
size: .
J: TRBJ1-6
D: .
V: TRBV11-2